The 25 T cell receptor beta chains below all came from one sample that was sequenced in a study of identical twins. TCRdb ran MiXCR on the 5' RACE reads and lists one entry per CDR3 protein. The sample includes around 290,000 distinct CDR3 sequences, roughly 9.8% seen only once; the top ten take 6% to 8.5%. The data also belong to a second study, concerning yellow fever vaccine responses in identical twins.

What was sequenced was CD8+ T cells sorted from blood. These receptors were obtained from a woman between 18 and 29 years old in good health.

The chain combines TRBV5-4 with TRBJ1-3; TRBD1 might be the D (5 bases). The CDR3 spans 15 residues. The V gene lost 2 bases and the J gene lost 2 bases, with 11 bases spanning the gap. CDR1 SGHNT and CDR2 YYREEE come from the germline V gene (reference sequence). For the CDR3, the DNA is TGTGCCAGCAGCTTTCAGGGAGGCGCTGGAAACACCATATATTTT. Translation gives CASSFQGGAGNTIYF.

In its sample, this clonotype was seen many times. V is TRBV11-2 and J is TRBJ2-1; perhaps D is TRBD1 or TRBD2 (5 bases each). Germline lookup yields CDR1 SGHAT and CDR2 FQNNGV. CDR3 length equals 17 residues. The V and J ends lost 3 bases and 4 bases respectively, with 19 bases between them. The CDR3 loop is CASSLGVERDAYNEQFF. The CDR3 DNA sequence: TGTGCCAGCAGCTTGGGGGTCGAAAGGGATGCTTACAATGAGCAGTTCTTC. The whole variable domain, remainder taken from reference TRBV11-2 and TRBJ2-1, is EAGVAQSPRYKIIEKRQSVAFWCNPISGHATLYWYQQILGQGPKLLIQFQNNGVVDDSQLPKDRFSAERLKGVDSTLKIQPAKLEDSAVYLCASSLGVERDAYNEQFFGPGTRLTVL.

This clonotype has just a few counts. The CDR3 coding sequence is TGTGCCAGCAGCTTATACGCAAGGATGGTTAGCTCGAACACCGGGGAGCTGTTTTTT. Residues: CASSLYARMVSSNTGELFF. The rearrangement links TRBV7-3 to TRBJ2-2, with no clear D. Germline assignment: CDR1 SGHTA and CDR2 FQGTGA. Trimming pared 2 bases from V and 0 bases from J, leaving 19 bases between. The CDR3 totals 19 residues.

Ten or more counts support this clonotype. Written as DNA, the CDR3 is TGTGCCAGCAGGCCGCTCCCCGGGATCGCCAGCTCCTACGAGCAGTACTTC. Its protein product is CASRPLPGIASSYEQYF. The chain links TRBV12-3 or TRBV12-4 to TRBJ2-7; TRBD2 is a possible D gene (5 bases). The V gene lost 6 bases and the J gene lost 0 bases, with 21 bases spanning the gap. The CDR3 has 17 amino acids.

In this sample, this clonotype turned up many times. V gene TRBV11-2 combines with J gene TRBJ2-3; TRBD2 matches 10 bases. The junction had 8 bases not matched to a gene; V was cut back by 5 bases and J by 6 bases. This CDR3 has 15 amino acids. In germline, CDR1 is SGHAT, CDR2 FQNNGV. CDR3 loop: CASSIAGGIGDTQYF. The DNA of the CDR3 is TGTGCCAGCAGCATAGCGGGGGGAATCGGGGATACGCAGTATTTT.

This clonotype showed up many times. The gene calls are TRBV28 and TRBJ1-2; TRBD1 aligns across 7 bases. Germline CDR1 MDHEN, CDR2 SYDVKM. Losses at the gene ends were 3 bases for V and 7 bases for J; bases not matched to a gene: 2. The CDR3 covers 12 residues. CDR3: CASSFGTAGYTF. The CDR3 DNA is TGTGCCAGCAGTTTTGGGACAGCTGGCTACACCTTC.

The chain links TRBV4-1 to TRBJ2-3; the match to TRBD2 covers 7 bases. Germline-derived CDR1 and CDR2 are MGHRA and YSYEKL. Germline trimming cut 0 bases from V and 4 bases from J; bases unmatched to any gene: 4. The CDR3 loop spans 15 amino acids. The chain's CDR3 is CASSQESAGADTQYF. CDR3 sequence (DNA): TGCGCCAGCAGCCAAGAATCTGCGGGGGCAGATACGCAGTATTTT.

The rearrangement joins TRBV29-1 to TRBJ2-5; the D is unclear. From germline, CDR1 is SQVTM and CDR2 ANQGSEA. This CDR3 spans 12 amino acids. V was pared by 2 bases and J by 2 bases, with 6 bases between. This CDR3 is CSVETEQETQYF. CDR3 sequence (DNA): TGCAGCGTTGAAACGGAGCAAGAGACCCAGTACTTC.

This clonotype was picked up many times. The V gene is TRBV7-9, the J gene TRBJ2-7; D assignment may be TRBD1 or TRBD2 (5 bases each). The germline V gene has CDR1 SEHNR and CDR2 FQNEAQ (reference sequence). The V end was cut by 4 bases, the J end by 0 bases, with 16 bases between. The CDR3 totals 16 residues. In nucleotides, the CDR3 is TGTGCCAGCAGCTACCCCCGGGACGGAGACTCCTACGAGCAGTACTTC. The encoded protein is CASSYPRDGDSYEQYF.

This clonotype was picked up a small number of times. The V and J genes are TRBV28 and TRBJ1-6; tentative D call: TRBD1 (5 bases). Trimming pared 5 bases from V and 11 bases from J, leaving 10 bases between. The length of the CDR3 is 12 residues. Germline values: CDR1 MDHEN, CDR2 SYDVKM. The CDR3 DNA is TGTGCCAGCAGTCCCGGGACTACACCCCTCCACTTT. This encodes CASSPGTTPLHF.

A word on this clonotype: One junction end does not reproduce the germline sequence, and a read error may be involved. CDR3 sequence: CASSPETSGLSDMQYF. CDR3 in DNA: TGCGCCAGCAGCCCCGAGACTAGCGGGCTGTCAGATATGCAGTATTTT. The rearrangement links TRBV4-1 to TRBJ2-3; 10 nucleotides match TRBD2. The V gene's germline CDR1 is MGHRA and CDR2 YSYEKL. This CDR3 spans 16 amino acids.

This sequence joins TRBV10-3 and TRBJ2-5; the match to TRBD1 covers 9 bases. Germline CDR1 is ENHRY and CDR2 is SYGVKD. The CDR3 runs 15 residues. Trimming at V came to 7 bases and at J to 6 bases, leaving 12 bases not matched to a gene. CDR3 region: CAINVPGQGGKTQYF. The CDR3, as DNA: TGTGCCATCAATGTTCCGGGACAGGGCGGGAAGACCCAGTACTTC.

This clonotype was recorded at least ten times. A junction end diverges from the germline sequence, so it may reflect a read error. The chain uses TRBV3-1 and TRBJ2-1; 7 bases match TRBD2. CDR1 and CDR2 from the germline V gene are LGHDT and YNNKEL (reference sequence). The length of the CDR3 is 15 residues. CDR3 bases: TGTGCCAGCAACCAAGACGGGGGGAGTTACAATGAGCAGTTCTTC. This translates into CASNQDGGSYNEQFF.

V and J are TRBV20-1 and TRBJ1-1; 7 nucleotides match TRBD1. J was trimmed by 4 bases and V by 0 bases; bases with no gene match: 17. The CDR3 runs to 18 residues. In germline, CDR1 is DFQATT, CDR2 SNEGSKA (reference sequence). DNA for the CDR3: TGCAGTGCTAGAGACCCCGACAGGGTCTGGTTTTTGTCCACTGAAGCTTTCTTT. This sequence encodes CSARDPDRVWFLSTEAFF.

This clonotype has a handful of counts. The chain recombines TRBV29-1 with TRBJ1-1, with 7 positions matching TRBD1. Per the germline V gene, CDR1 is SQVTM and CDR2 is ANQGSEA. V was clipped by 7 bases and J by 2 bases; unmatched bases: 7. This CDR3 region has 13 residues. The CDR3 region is CSAFDRVNTEAFF. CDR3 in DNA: TGCAGCGCATTCGACAGGGTCAACACTGAAGCTTTCTTT.

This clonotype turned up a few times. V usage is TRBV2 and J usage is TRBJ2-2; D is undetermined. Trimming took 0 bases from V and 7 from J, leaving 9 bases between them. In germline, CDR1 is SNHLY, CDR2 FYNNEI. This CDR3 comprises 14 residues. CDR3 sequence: CASSEASGFGELFF. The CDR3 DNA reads TGTGCCAGCAGTGAAGCCTCAGGTTTCGGGGAGCTGTTTTTT.

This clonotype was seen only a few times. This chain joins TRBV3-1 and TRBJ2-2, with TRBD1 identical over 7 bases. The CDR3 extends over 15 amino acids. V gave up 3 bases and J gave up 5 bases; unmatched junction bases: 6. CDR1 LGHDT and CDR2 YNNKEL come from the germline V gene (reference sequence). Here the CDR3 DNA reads TGTGCCAGCAGCCAGGCCGGGACAGTGACCGGGGAGCTGTTTTTT. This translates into CASSQAGTVTGELFF.

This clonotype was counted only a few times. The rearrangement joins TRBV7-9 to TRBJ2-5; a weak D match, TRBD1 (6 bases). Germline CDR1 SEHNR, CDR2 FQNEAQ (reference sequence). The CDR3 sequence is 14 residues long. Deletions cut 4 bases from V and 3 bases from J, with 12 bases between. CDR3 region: CASSSRDNEETQYF. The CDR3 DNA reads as TGTGCCAGCAGCTCCCGGGACAACGAAGAGACCCAGTACTTC.

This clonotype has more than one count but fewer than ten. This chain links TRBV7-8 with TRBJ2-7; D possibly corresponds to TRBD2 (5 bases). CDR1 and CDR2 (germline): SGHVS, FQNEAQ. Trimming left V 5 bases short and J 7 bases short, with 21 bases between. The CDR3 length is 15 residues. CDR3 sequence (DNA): TGTGCCAGCAGCCCTTACCTCGGACTCCCTGGGGAGCAGTACTTC. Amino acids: CASSPYLGLPGEQYF.

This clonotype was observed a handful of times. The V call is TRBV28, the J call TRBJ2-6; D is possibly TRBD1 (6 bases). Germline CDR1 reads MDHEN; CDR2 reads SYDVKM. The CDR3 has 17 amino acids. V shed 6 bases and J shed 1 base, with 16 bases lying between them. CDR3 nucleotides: TGTGCCAGCAGGGCCTGGACAGTTGAGTCTGGGGCCAACGTCCTGACTTTC. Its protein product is CASRAWTVESGANVLTF.

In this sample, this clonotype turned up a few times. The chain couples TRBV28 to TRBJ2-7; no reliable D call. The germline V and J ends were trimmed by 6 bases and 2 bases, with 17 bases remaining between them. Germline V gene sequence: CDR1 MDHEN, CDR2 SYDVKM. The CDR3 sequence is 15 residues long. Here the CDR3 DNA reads TGTGCCAGCAGGGCCGAGACGAGGATTACCTACGAGCAGTACTTC. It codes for CASRAETRITYEQYF.

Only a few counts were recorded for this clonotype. The CDR3 nucleotides read TGTGCCAGCAGTTTTGGCGGGGGGGCGATAGATACGCAGTATTTT. Its protein product is CASSFGGGAIDTQYF. The chain combines TRBV27 with TRBJ2-3, with 9 bases matching TRBD2. There are 15 residues in the CDR3. With 3 bases clipped from V and 5 bases from J, the junction kept 6 bases outside the gene matches. CDR1 and CDR2 from the germline V gene are MNHEY and SMNVEV (reference sequence).

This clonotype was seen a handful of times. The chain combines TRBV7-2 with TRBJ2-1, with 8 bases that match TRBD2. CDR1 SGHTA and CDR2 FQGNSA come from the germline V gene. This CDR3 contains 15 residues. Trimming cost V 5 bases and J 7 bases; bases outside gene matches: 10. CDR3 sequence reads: CASSPQAGVLNEQFF. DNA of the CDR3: TGTGCCAGCAGCCCTCAAGCGGGAGTGTTAAATGAGCAGTTCTTC.

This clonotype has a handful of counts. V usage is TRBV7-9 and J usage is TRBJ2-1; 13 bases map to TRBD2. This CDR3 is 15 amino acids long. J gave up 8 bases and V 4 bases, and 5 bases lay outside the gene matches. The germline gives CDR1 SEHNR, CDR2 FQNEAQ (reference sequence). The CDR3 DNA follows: TGTGCCAGCAGCTCAGGGGGACTAGCGGGGTATGAGCAGTTCTTC. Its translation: CASSSGGLAGYEQFF. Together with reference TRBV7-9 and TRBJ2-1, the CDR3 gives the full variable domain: DTGVSQNPRHKITKRGQNVTFRCDPISEHNRLYWYRQTLGQGPEFLTYFQNEAQLEKSRLLSDRFSAERPKGSFSTLEIQRTEQGDSAMYLCASSSGGLAGYEQFFGPGTRLTVL.

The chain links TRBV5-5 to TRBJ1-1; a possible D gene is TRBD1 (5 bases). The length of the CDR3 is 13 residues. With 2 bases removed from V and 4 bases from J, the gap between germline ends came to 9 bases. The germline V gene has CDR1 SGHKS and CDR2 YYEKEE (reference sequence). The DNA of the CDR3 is TGTGCCAGCAGCTTTGGACAAACCACTGAAGCTTTCTTT. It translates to CASSFGQTTEAFF.